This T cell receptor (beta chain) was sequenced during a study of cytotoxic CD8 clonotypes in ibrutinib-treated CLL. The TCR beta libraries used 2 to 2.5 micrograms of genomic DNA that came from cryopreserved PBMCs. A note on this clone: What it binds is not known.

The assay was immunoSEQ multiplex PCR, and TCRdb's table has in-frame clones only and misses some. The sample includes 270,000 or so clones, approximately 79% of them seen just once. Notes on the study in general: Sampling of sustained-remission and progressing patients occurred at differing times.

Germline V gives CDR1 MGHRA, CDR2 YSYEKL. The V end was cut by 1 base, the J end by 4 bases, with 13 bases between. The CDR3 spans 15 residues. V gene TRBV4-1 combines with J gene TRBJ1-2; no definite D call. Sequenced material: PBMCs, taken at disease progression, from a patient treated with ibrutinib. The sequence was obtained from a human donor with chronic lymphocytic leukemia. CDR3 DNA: TGCGCCAGCAGCCAAGGGAATAGGGCAGGCTATGGCTACACCTTC. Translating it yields CASSQGNRAGYGYTF.